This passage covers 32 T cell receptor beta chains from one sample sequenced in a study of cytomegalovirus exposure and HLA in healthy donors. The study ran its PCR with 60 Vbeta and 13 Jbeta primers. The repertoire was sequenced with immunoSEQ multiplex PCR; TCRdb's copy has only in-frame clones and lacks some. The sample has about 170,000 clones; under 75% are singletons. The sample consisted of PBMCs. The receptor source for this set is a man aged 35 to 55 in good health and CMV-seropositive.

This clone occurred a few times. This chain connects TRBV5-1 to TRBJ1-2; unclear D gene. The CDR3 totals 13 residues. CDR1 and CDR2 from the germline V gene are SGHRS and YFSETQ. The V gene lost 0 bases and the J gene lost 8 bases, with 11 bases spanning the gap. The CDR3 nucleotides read TGCGCCAGCAGCTTGGCGGGAACCAAAGGCTACACCTTC. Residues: CASSLAGTKGYTF. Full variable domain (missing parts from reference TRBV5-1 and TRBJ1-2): KAGVTQTPRYLIKTRGQQVTLSCSPISGHRSVSWYQQTPGQGLQFLFEYFSETQRNKGNFPGRFSGRQFSNSRSEMNVSTLELGDSALYLCASSLAGTKGYTFGSGTRLTVV.

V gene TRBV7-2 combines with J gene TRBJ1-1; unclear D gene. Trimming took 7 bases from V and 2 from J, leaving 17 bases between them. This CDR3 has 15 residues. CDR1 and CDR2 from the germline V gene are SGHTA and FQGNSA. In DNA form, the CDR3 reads TGTGCCAGCACCACCGGGGTGGGATCCAACACTGAAGCTTTCTTT. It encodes CASTTGVGSNTEAFF.

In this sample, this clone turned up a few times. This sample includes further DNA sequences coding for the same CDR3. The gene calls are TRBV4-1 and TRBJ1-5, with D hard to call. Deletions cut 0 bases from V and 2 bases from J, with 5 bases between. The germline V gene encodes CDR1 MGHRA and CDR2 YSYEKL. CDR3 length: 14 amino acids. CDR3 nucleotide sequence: TGCGCCAGCAGCCAAGAAACGGGCAATCAGCCCCAGCATTTT. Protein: CASSQETGNQPQHF.

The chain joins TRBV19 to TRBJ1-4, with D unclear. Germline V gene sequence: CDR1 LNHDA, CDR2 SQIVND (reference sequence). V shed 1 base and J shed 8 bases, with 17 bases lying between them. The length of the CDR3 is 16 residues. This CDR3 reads CASSIGTWAGLEKLFF. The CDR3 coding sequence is TGTGCCAGTAGTATAGGAACGTGGGCAGGCCTCGAAAAACTGTTTTTT.

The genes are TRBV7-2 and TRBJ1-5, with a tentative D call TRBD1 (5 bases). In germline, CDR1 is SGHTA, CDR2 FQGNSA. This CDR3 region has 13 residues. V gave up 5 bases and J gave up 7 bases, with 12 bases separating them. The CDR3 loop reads CASSPSGAQPQHF. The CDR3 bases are TGTGCCAGCAGCCCTAGCGGGGCCCAGCCCCAGCATTTT.

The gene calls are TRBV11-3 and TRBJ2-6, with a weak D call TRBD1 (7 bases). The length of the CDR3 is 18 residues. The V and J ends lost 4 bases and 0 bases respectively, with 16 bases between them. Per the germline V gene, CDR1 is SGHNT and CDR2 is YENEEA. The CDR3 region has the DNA TGTGCCAGCAGCTCAGGGGGGACCCTAACCTCTGGGGCCAACGTCCTGACTTTC. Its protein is CASSSGGTLTSGANVLTF.

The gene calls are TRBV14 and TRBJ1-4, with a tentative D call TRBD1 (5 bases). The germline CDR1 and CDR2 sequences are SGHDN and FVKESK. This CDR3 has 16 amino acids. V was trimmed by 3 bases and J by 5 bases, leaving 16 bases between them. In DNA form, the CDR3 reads TGTGCCAGCAGCCAGCTCGGAGGGGCGCAGAATGAAAAACTGTTTTTT. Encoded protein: CASSQLGGAQNEKLFF.

The CDR3 protein is CSSRTGRGEQYF. The CDR3, as DNA: TGCAGCTCCCGGACAGGCCGGGGCGAGCAGTACTTC. V and J are TRBV29-1 and TRBJ2-7; 7 nucleotides agree with TRBD1. Germline loops: CDR1 SQVTM, CDR2 ANQGSEA. V shed 8 bases, J shed 6 bases, and the junction held 10 bases outside the gene matches. CDR3 length: 12 residues.

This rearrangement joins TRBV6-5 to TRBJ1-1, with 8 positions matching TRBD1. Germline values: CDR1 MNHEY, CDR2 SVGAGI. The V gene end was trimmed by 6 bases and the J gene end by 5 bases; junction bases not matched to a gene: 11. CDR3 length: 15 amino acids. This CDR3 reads CASSPRGRVKTEAFF. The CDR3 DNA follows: TGTGCCAGCAGCCCCAGGGGGCGAGTTAAGACTGAAGCTTTCTTT.

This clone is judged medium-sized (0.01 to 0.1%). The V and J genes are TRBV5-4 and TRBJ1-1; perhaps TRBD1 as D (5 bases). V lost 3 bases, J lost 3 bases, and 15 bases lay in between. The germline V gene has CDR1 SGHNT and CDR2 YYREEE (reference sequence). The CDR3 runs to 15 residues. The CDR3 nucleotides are TGTGCCAGCAGCTACCCGAGGGCGGGGGACACTGAAGCTTTCTTT. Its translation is CASSYPRAGDTEAFF.

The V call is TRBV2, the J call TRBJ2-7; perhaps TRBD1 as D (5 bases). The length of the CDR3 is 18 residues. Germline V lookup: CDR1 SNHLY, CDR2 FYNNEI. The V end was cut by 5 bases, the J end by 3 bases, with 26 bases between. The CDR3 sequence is CASSPLGFRQRTNYEQYF. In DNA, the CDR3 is TGTGCCAGCAGTCCCCTGGGGTTCAGACAGAGAACAAACTACGAGCAGTACTTC.

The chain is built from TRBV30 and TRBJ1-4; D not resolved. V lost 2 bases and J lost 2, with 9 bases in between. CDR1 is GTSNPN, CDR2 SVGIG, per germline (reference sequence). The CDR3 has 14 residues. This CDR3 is CAWSPGLTNEKLFF. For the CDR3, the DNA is TGTGCCTGGAGTCCAGGACTGACTAATGAAAAACTGTTTTTT.

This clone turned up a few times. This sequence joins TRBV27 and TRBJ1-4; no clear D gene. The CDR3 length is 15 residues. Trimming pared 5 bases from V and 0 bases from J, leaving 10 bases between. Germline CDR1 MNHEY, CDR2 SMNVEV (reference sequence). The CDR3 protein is CASSPGLATNEKLFF. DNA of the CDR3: TGTGCCAGCAGTCCCGGACTTGCAACTAATGAAAAACTGTTTTTT. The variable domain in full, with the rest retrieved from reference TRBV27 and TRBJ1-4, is EAQVTQNPRYLITVTGKKLTVTCSQNMNHEYMSWYRQDPGLGLRQIYYSMNVEVTDKGDVPEGYKVSRKEKRNFPLILESPSPNQTSLYFCASSPGLATNEKLFFGSGTQLSVL.

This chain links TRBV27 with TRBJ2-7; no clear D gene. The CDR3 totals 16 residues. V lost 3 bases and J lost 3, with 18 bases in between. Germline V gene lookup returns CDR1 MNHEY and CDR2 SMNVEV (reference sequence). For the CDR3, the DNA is TGTGCCAGCAGTTTCACCCGACCCCCGGAGCGCTACGAGCAGTACTTC. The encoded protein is CASSFTRPPERYEQYF.

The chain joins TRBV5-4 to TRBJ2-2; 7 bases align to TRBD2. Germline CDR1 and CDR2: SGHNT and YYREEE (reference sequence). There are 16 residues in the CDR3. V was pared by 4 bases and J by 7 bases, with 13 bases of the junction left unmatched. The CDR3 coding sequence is TGTGCCAGCAGCGCCTCGGGGGGTTACAGCCACGGGGAGCTGTTTTTT. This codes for CASSASGGYSHGELFF.

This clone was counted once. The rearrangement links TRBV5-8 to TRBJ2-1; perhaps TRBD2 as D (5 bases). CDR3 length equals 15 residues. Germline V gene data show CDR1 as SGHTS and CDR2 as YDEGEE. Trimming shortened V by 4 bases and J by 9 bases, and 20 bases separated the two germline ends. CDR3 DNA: TGTGCCAGCAGCCCCCCCCTTACGGGGATGGGTGAGCAGTTCTTC. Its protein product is CASSPPLTGMGEQFF.

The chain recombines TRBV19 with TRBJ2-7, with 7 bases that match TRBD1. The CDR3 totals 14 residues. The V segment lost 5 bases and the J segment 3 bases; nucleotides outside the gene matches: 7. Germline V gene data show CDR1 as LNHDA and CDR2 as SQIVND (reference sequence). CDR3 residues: CASSPSTGFYEQYF. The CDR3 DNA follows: TGTGCCAGTAGTCCCTCGACAGGGTTCTACGAGCAGTACTTC.

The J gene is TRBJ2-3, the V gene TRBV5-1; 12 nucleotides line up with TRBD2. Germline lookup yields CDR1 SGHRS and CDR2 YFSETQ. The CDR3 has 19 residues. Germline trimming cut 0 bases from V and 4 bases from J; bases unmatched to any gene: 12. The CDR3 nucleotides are TGCGCCAGCAGCTTGGCCAGAAATCGACTAGCGGGGGAGGCAGATACGCAGTATTTT. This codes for CASSLARNRLAGEADTQYF.

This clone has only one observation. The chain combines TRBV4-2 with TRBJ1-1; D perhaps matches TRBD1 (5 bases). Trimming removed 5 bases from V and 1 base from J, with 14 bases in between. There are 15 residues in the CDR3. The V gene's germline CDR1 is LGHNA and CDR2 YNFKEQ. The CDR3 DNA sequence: TGTGCCAGCAGCAGGGCGGGGGAAAAGAACACTGAAGCTTTCTTT. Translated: CASSRAGEKNTEAFF.

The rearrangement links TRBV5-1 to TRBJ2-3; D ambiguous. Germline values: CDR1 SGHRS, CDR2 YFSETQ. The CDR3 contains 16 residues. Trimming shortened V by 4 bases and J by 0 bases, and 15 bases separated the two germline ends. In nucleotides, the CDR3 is TGCGCCAGCAGCCCATCGAGTCGAGGTAGCACAGATACGCAGTATTTT. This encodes CASSPSSRGSTDTQYF. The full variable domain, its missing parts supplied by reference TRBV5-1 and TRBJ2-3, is KAGVTQTPRYLIKTRGQQVTLSCSPISGHRSVSWYQQTPGQGLQFLFEYFSETQRNKGNFPGRFSGRQFSNSRSEMNVSTLELGDSALYLCASSPSSRGSTDTQYFGPGTRLTVL.

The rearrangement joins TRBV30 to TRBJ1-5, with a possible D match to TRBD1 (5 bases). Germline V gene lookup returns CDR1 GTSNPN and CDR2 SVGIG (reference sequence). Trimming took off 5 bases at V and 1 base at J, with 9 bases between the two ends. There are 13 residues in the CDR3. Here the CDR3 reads CAWDGGSNQPQHF. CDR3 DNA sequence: TGTGCCTGGGACGGGGGGAGCAATCAGCCCCAGCATTTT.

The CDR3 sequence is CSVLAGERQYF. The DNA for the CDR3 is TGCAGCGTCCTCGCCGGGGAAAGGCAGTACTTC. This chain joins TRBV29-1 and TRBJ2-7; tentative D call: TRBD2 (5 bases). The germline gives CDR1 SQVTM, CDR2 ANQGSEA. The V and J ends lost 6 bases and 9 bases respectively, with 15 bases between them. The CDR3 sequence is 11 residues long.

For the CDR3, the DNA is TGTGCCAGCAGGGGCAGGGGGCAACACGAGCAGTACTTC. Amino acids: CASRGRGQHEQYF. The chain uses TRBV6-5 and TRBJ2-7; 8 nucleotides line up with TRBD1. This CDR3 comprises 13 residues. The germline CDR1 and CDR2 sequences are MNHEY and SVGAGI. V lost 6 bases and J lost 5; bases outside the gene matches: 6.

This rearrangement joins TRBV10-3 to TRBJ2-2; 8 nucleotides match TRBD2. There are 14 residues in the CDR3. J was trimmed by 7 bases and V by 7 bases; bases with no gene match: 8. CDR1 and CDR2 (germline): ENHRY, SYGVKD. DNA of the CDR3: TGTGCCATCACATCGGCGGGGGGTAGCGGGGAGCTGTTTTTT. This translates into CAITSAGGSGELFF.

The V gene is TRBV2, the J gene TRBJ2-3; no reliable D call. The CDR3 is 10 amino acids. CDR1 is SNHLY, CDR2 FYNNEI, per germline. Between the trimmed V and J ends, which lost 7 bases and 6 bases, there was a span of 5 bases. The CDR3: CASTSDTQYF. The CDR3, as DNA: TGTGCCAGCACCTCTGATACGCAGTATTTT. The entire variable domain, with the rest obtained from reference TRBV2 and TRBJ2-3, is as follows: EPEVTQTPSHQVTQMGQEVILRCVPISNHLYFYWYRQILGQKVEFLVSFYNNEISEKSEIFDDQFSVERPDGSNFTLKIRSTKLEDSAMYFCASTSDTQYFGPGTRLTVL.

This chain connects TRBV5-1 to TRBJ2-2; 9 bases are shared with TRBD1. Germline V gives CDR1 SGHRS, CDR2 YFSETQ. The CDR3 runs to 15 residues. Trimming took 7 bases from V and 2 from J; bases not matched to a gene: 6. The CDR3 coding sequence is TGCGCCAGCTCTAAACAGGGGGCTAACACCGGGGAGCTGTTTTTT. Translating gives CASSKQGANTGELFF.

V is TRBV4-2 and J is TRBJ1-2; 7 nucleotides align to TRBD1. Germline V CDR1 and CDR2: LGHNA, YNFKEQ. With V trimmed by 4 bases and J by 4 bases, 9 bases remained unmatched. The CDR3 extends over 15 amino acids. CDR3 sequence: CASSPSGTALYGYTF. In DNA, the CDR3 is TGTGCCAGCAGCCCCTCCGGGACAGCTCTCTATGGCTACACCTTC.

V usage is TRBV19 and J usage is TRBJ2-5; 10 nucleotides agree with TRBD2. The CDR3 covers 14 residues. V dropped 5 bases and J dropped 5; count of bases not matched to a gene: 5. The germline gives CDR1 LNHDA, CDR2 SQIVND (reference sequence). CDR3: CASSSSGGGETQYF. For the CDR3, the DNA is TGTGCCAGTAGTTCCAGCGGGGGGGGTGAGACCCAGTACTTC.

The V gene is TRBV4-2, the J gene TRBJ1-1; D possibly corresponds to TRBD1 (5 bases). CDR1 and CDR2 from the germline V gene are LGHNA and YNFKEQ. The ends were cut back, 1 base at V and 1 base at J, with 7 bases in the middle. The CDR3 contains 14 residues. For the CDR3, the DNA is TGTGCCAGCAGCCAAGGACAGACGAACACTGAAGCTTTCTTT. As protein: CASSQGQTNTEAFF.

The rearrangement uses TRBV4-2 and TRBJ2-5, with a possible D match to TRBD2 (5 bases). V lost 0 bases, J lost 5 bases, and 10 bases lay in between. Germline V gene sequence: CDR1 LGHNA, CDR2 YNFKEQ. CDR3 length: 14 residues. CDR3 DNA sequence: TGTGCCAGCAGCCAAGAGGGGAGTGGGGAGACCCAGTACTTC. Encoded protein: CASSQEGSGETQYF.

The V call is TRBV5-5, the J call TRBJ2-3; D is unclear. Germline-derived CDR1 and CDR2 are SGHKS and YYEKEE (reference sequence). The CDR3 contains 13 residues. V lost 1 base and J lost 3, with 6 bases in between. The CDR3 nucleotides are TGTGCCAGCAGCTTGCCCGGGACAGATACGCAGTATTTT. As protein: CASSLPGTDTQYF.

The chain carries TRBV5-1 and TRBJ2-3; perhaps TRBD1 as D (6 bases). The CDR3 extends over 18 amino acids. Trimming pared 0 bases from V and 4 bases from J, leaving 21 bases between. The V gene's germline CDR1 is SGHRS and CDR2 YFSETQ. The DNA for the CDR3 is TGCGCCAGCAGCTTGGGTATACGACAGGAGTTTTTTTCAGATACGCAGTATTTT. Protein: CASSLGIRQEFFSDTQYF.